The T cell receptor beta chain under discussion was sequenced for a study of blood T cell repertoires in COVID-19. At the level of the study: The United States, Italy and Spain supplied acute and convalescent COVID-19 samples. Sources were T cells, B-cell-depleted T cells, or PBMCs; the material itself was cDNA or gDNA.

Original handling: It was from reference gene primer amplification that nucleated cell counts were estimated. Sequencing used immunoSEQ multiplex PCR; TCRdb keeps in-frame clones, though not all of them. For V, J and clone size, that table is used; D and trimming come from the DNA. The top ten hold 35% to 45% of the sample, which has 89,000 or so clones, roughly 85% seen once. The CDR3 totals 17 residues. Germline CDR1 is SGHDT and CDR2 is YYEEEE. V lost 4 bases to trimming and J lost 0 bases, with 16 bases between them. Sequencing was done on a sample of peripheral blood. The sequence was obtained from a man of 80 years or more with acute or convalescent COVID-19. The chain employs TRBV5-6 and TRBJ2-2; TRBD1 is a possible D gene (5 bases). Here the CDR3 reads CASSPWSGITNTGELFF. CDR3 coding DNA: TGTGCCAGCAGCCCGTGGTCAGGGATAACGAACACCGGGGAGCTGTTTTTT.